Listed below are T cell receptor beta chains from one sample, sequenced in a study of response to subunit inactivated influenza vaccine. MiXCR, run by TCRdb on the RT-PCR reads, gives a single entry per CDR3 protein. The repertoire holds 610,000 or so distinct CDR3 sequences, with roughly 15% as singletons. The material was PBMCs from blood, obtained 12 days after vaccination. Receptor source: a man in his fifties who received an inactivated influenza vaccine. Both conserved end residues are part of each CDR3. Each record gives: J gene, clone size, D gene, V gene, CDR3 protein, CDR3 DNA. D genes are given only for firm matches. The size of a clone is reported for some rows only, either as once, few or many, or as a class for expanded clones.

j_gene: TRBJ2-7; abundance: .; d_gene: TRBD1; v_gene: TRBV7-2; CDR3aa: CASSHRQGYEQYF; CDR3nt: TGTGCCAGCAGCCATAGACAGGGCTACGAGCAGTACTTC
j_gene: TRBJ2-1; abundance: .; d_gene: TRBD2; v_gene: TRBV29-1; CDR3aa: CSVIAGGVNEQFF; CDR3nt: TGCAGCGTTATAGCGGGAGGGGTTAATGAGCAGTTCTTC
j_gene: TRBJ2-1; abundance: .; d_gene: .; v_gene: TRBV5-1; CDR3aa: CASSFEGGSSYNEQFF; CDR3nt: TGCGCCAGCAGCTTCGAGGGTGGGAGCTCCTACAATGAGCAGTTCTTC
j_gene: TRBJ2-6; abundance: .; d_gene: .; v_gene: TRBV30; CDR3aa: CAWSVLGSGANVLTF; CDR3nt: TGTGCCTGGAGTGTACTTGGTAGTGGGGCCAACGTCCTGACTTTC
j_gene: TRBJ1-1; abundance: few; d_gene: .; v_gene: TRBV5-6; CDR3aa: CASSVSRDNTEAFF; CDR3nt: TGTGCCAGCAGCGTATCCCGGGACAACACTGAAGCTTTCTTT
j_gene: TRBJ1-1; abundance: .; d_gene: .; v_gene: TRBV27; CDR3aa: CASSPDRTNTEAFF; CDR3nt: TGTGCCAGCAGCCCTGACAGGACCAACACTGAAGCTTTCTTT
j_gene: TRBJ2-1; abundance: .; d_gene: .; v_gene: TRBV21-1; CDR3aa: CASSKRRSRENPSSYNEQFF; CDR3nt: TGTGCCAGCAGCAAACGCCGCAGCCGCGAAAACCCGAGCTCCTACAATGAGCAGTTCTTC
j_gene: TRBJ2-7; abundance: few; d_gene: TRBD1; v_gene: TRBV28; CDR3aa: CASSLPDRGAYEQYF; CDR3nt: TGTGCCAGCAGTTTACCGGACAGGGGGGCCTACGAGCAGTACTTC
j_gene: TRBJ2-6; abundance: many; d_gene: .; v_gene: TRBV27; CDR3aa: CASSPYTNSGANVLTF; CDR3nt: TGTGCCAGCAGTCCATACACAAACTCTGGGGCCAACGTCCTGACTTTC
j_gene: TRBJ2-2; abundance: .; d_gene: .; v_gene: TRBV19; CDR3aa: CASSIVGRHTGELFF; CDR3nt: TGTGCCAGTAGTATAGTCGGACGGCACACCGGGGAGCTGTTTTTT
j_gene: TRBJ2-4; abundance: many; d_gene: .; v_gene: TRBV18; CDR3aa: CASSPPGDPKNIQYF; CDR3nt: TGTGCCAGCTCACCTCCAGGAGATCCCAAAAACATTCAGTACTTC
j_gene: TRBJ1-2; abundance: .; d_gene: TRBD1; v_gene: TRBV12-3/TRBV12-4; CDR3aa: CASSLDRGSLYGYTF; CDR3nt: TGTGCCAGCAGTTTAGACAGGGGGTCCCTCTATGGCTACACCTTC
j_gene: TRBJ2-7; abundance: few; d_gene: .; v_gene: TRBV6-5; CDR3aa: CASSYGLAAYYEQYF; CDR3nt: TGTGCCAGCAGTTACGGGCTAGCTGCTTACTACGAGCAGTACTTC
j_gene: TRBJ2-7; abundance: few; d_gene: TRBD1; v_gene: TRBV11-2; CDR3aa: CASSVDRGTGEQYF; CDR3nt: TGTGCCAGCAGCGTCGACAGGGGTACCGGCGAGCAGTACTTC
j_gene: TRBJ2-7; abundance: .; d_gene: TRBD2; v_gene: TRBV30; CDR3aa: CAWSRGGSSYEQYF; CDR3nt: TGTGCCTGGAGTCGCGGGGGGAGCTCCTACGAGCAGTACTTC
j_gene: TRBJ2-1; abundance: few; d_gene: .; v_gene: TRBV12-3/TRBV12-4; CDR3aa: CASSLSFRNEQFF; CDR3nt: TGTGCCAGCAGTTTATCTTTTCGTAATGAGCAGTTCTTC
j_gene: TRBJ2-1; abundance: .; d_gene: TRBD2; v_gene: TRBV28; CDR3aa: CASTTGGSYNEQFF; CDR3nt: TGTGCCAGCACCACCGGGGGGTCCTACAATGAGCAGTTCTTC
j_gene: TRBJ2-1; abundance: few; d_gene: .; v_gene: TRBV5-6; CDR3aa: CASSIYGAGALYNEQFF; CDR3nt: TGTGCCAGCAGCATTTATGGGGCGGGGGCCTTATATAATGAGCAGTTCTTC
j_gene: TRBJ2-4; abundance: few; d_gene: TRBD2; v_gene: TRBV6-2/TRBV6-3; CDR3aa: CASSYPSGGGLNIQYF; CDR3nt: TGTGCCAGCAGTTACCCTAGCGGGGGCGGCTTAAACATTCAGTACTTC
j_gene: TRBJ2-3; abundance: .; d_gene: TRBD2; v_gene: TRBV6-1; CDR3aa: CASSELLSSGADTQYF; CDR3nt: TGTGCCAGCAGTGAATTGTTGTCTAGCGGGGCAGATACGCAGTATTTT
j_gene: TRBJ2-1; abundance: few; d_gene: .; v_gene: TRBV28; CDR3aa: CASSLWRDEQFF; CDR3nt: TGTGCCAGCAGTTTATGGCGGGATGAGCAGTTCTTC
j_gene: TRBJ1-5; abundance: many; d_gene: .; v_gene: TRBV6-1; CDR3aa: CASSDPNQPQHF; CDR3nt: TGTGCCAGCAGTGATCCGAATCAGCCCCAGCATTTT
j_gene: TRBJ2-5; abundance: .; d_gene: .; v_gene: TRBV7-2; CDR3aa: CASSLNPYQETQYF; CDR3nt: TGTGCCAGCAGCTTAAATCCGTACCAAGAGACCCAGTACTTC
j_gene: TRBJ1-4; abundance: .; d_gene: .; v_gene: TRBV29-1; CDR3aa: CSVIDPGTNNGKLFF; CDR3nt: TGCAGCGTTATCGACCCCGGGACAAATAATGGAAAACTGTTTTTT
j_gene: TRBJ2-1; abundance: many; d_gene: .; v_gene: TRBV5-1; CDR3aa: CASSLVVSRGYEQFF; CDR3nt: TGCGCCAGCAGCTTGGTGGTATCGCGAGGGTATGAGCAGTTCTTC
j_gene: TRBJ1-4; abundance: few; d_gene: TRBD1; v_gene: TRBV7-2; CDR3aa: CASSYSGTAYGKLFF; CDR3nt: TGTGCCAGCTCCTACTCCGGGACAGCCTATGGAAAACTGTTTTTT
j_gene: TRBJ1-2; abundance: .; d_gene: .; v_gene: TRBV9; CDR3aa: CASSVGYGSPYGYTF; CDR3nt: TGTGCCAGCAGCGTAGGTTACGGATCACCCTATGGCTACACCTTC
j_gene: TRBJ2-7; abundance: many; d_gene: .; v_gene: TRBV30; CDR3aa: CAWKDFSTYEQYF; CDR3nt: TGTGCCTGGAAGGACTTTTCGACCTACGAGCAGTACTTC
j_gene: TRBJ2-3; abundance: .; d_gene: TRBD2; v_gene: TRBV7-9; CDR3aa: CASSSGTRLTDTQYF; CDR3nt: TGTGCCAGCAGTTCCGGGACTAGGCTCACAGATACGCAGTATTTT
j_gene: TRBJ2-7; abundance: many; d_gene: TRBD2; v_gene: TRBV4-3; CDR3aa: CASSQALAGGIGVSEQYF; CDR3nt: TGCGCCAGCAGCCAAGCACTAGCGGGAGGGATAGGCGTTAGCGAGCAGTACTTC
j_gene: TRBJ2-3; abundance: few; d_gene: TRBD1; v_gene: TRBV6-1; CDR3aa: CASWTWDRARGTQYF; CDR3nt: TGTGCCAGCTGGACTTGGGACAGGGCCCGCGGTACGCAGTATTTT
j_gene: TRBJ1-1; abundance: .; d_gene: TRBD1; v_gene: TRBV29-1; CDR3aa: CSVETGQGPTTEAFF; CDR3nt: TGCAGCGTTGAAACGGGACAGGGACCTACCACTGAAGCTTTCTTT
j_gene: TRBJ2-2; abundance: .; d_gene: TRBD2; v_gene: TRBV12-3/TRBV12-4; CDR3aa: CATGLAGTGELFF; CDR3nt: TGTGCCACGGGACTAGCGGGCACCGGGGAGCTGTTTTTT